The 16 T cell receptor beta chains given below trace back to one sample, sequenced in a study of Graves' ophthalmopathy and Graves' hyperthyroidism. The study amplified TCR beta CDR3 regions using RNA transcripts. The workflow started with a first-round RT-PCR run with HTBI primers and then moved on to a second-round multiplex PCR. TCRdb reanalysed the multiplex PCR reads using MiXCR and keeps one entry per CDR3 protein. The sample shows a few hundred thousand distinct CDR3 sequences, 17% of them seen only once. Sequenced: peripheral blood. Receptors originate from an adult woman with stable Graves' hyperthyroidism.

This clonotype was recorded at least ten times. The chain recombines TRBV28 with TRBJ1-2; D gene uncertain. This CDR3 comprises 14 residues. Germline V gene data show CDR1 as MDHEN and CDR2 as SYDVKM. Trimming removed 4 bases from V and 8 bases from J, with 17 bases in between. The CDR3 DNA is TGTGCCAGCAGTTACCGGCCTAGGCGGTGGGGCTACACCTTC. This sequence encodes CASSYRPRRWGYTF.

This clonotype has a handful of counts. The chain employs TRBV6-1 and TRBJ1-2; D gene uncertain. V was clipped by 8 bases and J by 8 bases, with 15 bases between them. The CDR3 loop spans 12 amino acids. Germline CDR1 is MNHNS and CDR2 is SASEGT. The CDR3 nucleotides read TGTGCCAGCGGGCGGCCCCGTTCAGGCTACACCTTC. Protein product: CASGRPRSGYTF.

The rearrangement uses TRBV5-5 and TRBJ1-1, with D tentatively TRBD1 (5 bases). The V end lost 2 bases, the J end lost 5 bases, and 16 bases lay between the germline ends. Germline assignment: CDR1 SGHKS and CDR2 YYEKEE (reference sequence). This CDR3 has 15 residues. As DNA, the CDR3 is TGTGCCAGCAGCTTATTGACCGGGGGGACGACTGAAGCTTTCTTT. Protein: CASSLLTGGTTEAFF.

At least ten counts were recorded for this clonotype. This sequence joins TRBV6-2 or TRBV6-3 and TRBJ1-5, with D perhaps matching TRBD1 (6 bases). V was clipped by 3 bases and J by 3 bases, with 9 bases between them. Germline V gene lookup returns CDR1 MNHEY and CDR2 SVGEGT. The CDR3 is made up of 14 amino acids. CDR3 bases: TGTGCCAGCAGTTATAGGGGGTTCAATCAGCCCCAGCATTTT. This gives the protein CASSYRGFNQPQHF.

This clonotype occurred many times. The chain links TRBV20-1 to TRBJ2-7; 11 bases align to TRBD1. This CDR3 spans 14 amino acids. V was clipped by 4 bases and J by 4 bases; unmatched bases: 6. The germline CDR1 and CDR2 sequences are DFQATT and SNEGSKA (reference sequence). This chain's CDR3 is CSATPRDRGYEQYF. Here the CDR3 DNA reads TGCAGTGCTACCCCCCGGGACAGGGGGTACGAGCAGTACTTC.

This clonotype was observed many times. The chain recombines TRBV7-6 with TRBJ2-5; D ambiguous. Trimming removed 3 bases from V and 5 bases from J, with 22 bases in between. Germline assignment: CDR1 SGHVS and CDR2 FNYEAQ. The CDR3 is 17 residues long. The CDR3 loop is CASSFSPTLNPAETQYF. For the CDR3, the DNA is TGTGCCAGCAGCTTTTCCCCAACGCTGAACCCGGCGGAGACCCAGTACTTC.

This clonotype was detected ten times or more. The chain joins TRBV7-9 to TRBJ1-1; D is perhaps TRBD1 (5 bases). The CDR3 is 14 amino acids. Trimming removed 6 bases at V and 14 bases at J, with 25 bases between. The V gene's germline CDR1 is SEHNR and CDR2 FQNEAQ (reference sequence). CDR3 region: CASSPALRGGEVFF. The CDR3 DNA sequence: TGTGCCAGCAGTCCAGCGCTCCGGGGCGGGGAGGTCTTCTTT.

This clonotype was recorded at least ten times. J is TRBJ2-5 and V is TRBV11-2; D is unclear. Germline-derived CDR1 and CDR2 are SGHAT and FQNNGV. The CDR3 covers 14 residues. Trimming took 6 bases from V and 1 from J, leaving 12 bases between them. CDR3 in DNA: TGTGCCAGCAGTAAGCGTAGGGCCCAAGAGACCCAGTACTTC. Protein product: CASSKRRAQETQYF.

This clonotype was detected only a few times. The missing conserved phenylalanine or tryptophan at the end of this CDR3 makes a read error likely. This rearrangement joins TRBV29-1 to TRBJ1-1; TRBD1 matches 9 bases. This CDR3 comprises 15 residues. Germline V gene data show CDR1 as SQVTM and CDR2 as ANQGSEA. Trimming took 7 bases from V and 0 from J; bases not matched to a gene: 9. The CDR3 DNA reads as TGCAGCGCAACAGGGGGCGAGTTCATGAACACTGAAGCTTTCTAT. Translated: CSATGGEFMNTEAFY.

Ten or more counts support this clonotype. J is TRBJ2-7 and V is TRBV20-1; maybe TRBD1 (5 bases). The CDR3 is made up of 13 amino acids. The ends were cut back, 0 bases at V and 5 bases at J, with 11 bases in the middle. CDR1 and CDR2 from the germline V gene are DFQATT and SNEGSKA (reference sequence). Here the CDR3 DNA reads TGCAGTGCTAGAGATCAGGGCCTCAACGAGCAGTACTTC. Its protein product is CSARDQGLNEQYF.

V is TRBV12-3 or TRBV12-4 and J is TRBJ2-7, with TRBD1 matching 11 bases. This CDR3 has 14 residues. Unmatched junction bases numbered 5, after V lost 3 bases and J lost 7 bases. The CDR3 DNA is TGTGCCAGCAGTTTCCGGGACAGGGGGTGGGAGCAGTACTTC. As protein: CASSFRDRGWEQYF.

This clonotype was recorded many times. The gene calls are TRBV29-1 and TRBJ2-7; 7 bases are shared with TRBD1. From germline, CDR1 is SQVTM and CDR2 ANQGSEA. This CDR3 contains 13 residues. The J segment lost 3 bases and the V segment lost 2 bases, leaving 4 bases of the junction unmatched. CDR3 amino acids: CSVELGQYYEQYF. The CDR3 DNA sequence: TGCAGCGTTGAATTGGGACAGTACTACGAGCAGTACTTC.

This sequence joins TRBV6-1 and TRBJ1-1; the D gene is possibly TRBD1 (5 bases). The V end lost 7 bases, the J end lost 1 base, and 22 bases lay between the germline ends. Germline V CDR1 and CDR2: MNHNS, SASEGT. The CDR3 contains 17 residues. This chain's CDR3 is CASNPRGDVERNTEAFF. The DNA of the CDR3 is TGTGCCAGCAACCCCCGGGGCGATGTCGAGAGGAACACTGAAGCTTTCTTT.

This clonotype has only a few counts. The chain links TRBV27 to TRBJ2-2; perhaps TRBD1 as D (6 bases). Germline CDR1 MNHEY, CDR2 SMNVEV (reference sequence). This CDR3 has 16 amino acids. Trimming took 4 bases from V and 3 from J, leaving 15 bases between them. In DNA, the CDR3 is TGTGCCAGCAGTTATAACCCGGACAGCTACACCGGGGAGCTGTTTTTT. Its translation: CASSYNPDSYTGELFF.

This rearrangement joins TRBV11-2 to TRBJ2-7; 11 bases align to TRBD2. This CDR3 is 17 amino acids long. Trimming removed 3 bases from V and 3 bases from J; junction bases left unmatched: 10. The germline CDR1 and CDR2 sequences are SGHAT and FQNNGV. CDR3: CASSFTSGSWANYEQYF. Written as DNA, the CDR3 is TGTGCCAGCAGCTTTACTAGCGGGAGCTGGGCCAACTACGAGCAGTACTTC.

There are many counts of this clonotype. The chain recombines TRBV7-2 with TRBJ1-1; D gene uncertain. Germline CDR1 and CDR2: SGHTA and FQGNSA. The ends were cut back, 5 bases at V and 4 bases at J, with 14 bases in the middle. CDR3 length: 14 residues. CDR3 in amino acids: CASSMTPRSTEAFF. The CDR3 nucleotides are TGTGCCAGCAGCATGACTCCCCGGAGCACTGAAGCTTTCTTT.